The source of this TCR beta chain is a study of blood T cell repertoires in COVID-19. This clone has just a few counts. Only in-frame clones appear in the TCRdb table, and some are missing; sequencing was by immunoSEQ multiplex PCR. The sample shows hundreds of thousands of clones, more than 80% of them seen only once. The germline CDR1 and CDR2 sequences are SEHNR and FQNEAQ (reference sequence). Trimming pared 8 bases from V and 8 bases from J, leaving 16 bases between. CDR3 length: 14 amino acids. The TCR was taken from a woman aged 25 to 39 with COVID-19, enrolled during active disease. This chain uses TRBV7-9 with TRBJ1-6; unclear D gene. The sequenced sample consisted of peripheral blood. CDR3 protein: CASRRRPGDSPLHF. Written as DNA, the CDR3 is TGTGCCAGCCGAAGGAGGCCCGGAGATTCACCCCTCCACTTT. Full variable domain (missing parts from reference TRBV7-9 and TRBJ1-6): DTGVSQNPRHKITKRGQNVTFRCDPISEHNRLYWYRQTLGQGPEFLTYFQNEAQLEKSRLLSDRFSAERPKGSFSTLEIQRTEQGDSAMYLCASRRRPGDSPLHFGNGTRLTVT.